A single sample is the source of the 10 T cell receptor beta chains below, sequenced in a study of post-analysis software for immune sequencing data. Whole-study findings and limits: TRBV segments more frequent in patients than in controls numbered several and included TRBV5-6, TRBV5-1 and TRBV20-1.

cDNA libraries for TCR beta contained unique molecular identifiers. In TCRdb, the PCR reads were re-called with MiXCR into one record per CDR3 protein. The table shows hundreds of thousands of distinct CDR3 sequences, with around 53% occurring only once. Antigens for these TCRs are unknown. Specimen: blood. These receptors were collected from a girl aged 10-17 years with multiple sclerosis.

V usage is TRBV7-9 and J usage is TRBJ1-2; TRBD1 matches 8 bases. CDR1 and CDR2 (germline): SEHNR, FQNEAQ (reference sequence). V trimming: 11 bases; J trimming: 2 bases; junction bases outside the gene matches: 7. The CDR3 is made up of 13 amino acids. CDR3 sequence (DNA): TGTGCCGGGGGGACAGGAACGAACTATGGCTACACCTTC. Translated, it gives CAGGTGTNYGYTF.

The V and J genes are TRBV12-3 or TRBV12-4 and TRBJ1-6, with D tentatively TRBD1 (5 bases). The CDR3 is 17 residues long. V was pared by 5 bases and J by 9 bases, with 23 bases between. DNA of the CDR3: TGTGCCAGCAGTCCCTACTTCGGGGACCTCAAGGGTTCACCCCTCCACTTT. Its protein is CASSPYFGDLKGSPLHF.

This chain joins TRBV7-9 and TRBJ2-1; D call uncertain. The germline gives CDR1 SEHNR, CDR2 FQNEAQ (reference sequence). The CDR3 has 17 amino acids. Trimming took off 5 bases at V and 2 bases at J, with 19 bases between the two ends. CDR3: CASSREGGLPPYNEQFF. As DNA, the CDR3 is TGTGCCAGCAGCAGAGAAGGTGGGCTCCCCCCCTACAATGAGCAGTTCTTC.

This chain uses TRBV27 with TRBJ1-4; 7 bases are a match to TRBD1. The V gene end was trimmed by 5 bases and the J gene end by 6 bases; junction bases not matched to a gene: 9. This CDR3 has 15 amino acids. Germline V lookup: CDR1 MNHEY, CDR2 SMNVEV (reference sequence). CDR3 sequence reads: CASSRGTERDEKLFF. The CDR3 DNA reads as TGTGCCAGCAGTCGGGGGACAGAGAGGGATGAAAAACTGTTTTTT.

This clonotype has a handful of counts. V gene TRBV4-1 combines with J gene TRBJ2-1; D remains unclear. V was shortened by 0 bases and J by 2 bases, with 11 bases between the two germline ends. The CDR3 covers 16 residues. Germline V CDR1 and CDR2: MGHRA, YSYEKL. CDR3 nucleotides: TGCGCCAGCAGCCAAGATGGACCTACCCCCTACAATGAGCAGTTCTTC. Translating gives CASSQDGPTPYNEQFF.

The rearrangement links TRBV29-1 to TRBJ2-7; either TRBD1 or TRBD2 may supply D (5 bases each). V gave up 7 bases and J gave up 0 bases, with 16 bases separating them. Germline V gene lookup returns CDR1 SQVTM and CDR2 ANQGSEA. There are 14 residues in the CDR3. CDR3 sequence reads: CSAAEDTDSYEQYF. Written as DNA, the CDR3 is TGCAGCGCCGCGGAGGACACCGACTCCTACGAGCAGTACTTC.

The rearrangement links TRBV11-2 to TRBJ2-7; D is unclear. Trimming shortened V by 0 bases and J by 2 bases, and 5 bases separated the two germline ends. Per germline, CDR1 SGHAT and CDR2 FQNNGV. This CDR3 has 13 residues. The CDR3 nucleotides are TGTGCCAGCAGCTTAGATGCACCCTACGAGCAGTACTTC. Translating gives CASSLDAPYEQYF.

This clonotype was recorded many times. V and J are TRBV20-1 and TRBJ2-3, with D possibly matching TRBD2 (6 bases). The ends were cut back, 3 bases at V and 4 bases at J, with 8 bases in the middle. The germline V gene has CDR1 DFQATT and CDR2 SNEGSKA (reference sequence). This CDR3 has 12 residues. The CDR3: CSARGGADTQYF. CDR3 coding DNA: TGCAGTGCTAGGGGGGGTGCAGATACGCAGTATTTT.

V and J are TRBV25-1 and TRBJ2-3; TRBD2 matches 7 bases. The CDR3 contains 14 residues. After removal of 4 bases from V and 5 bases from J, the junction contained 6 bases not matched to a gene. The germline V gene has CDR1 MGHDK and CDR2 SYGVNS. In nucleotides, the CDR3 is TGTGCCAGCAGTGTATCTAGCGGCGGAGATACGCAGTATTTT. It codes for CASSVSSGGDTQYF.

The CDR3 region is CSATVIGLAADTQYF. The CDR3 region has the DNA TGCAGTGCTACCGTCATAGGGCTAGCAGCAGATACGCAGTATTTT. The chain uses TRBV20-1 and TRBJ2-3, with D perhaps TRBD2 (5 bases). The V and J ends lost 4 bases and 4 bases respectively, with 18 bases between them. The CDR3 totals 15 residues. Germline-derived CDR1 and CDR2 are DFQATT and SNEGSKA (reference sequence).